The 19 T cell receptor beta chains reported below all come from one sample, sequenced in a study of shared clonotypes between healthy human individuals. Sequencing was performed with immunoSEQ multiplex PCR; in TCRdb, only in-frame clones are kept and a portion is missing. The sample has 740,000 or so clones, approximately 73% seen once. Sequenced input: memory CD4+ T cells sorted from blood. Subset noted: CD45RA-negative fraction. These receptors were obtained from a woman in her twenties or thirties in good health.

The chain carries TRBV7-2 and TRBJ1-5; the match to TRBD1 covers 7 bases. V lost 4 bases, J lost 4 bases, and 7 bases stayed unmatched. Germline assignment: CDR1 SGHTA and CDR2 FQGNSA. The CDR3 has 15 residues. The CDR3 protein is CASSWETGRNQPQHF. In DNA form, the CDR3 reads TGTGCCAGCAGCTGGGAGACAGGGCGAAATCAGCCCCAGCATTTT.

This clone was detected only once. CDR3 sequence: CSVEDIGTDFVRGTIYF. DNA of the CDR3: TGCAGCGTTGAAGATATAGGGACGGACTTTGTGAGGGGCACCATATATTTT. The chain carries TRBV29-1 and TRBJ1-3, with a tentative D call TRBD1 (5 bases). Germline V gene data show CDR1 as SQVTM and CDR2 as ANQGSEA. The CDR3 has 17 amino acids. Trimming removed 0 bases from V and 9 bases from J, with 24 bases in between.

The CDR3 here is CASSERPLTEQYF. The DNA of the CDR3 is TGTGCCAGCAGTGAAAGACCACTCACCGAGCAGTACTTC. The V gene is TRBV2, the J gene TRBJ2-7, with unresolved D. The V and J ends lost 2 bases and 6 bases respectively, with 11 bases between them. Germline V gene data show CDR1 as SNHLY and CDR2 as FYNNEI. The CDR3 loop spans 13 amino acids.

CDR3 DNA sequence: TGTGCCAGCAGCGCCCGACAGGGTCAAGAGACCCAGTACTTC. It translates to CASSARQGQETQYF. The J gene is TRBJ2-5, the V gene TRBV7-7, with 7 nucleotides matching TRBD1. CDR1 is SSHAT and CDR2 is FNYEAQ in the germline V gene (reference sequence). V shed 5 bases, J shed 2 bases, and the junction held 5 bases outside the gene matches. This CDR3 spans 14 amino acids.

The V call is TRBV4-2, the J call TRBJ2-5; 12 positions agree with TRBD2. Germline CDR1 reads LGHNA; CDR2 reads YNFKEQ. V lost 5 bases, J lost 4 bases, and 8 bases stayed unmatched. The CDR3 covers 16 residues. As DNA, the CDR3 is TGTGCCAGCAGCTCGCCGACTAGCGGGAGCTCAGAGACCCAGTACTTC. Amino acid sequence: CASSSPTSGSSETQYF.

This clone was observed a few times. This sequence joins TRBV6-5 and TRBJ1-1; D is unresolved. Deletions cut 2 bases from V and 3 bases from J, with 16 bases between. Germline V gene sequence: CDR1 MNHEY, CDR2 SVGAGI. This CDR3 spans 16 amino acids. The CDR3 sequence: CASSYVRAGGYTEAFF. As DNA, the CDR3 is TGTGCCAGCAGTTACGTTAGGGCAGGCGGGTACACTGAAGCTTTCTTT.

This chain joins TRBV30 and TRBJ1-1, with a possible D match to TRBD1 (6 bases). The CDR3 runs 11 residues. Looked up from germline, CDR1 is GTSNPN and CDR2 is SVGIG (reference sequence). The CDR3 region has the DNA TGTGCATCACAGGGGAACACTGAAGCTTTCTTT. Translated: CASQGNTEAFF.

V gene TRBV7-6 combines with J gene TRBJ2-7; D not resolved. V lost 5 bases and J lost 3, with 11 bases in between. The CDR3 is 13 amino acids. Looked up from germline, CDR1 is SGHVS and CDR2 is FNYEAQ. The CDR3 is CASSRAAFYEQYF. DNA of the CDR3: TGTGCCAGCAGCCGAGCAGCCTTCTACGAGCAGTACTTC.

The chain employs TRBV5-1 and TRBJ2-1; 10 bases match TRBD2. Losses at the gene ends were 7 bases for V and 0 bases for J; bases not matched to a gene: 16. The germline CDR1 and CDR2 sequences are SGHRS and YFSETQ. This CDR3 comprises 19 residues. The CDR3 nucleotides are TGCGCCAGCTCCCAATGGCTAGCGGGAGCCCTCCGCTCCTACAATGAGCAGTTCTTC. It encodes CASSQWLAGALRSYNEQFF.

The V call is TRBV5-5, the J call TRBJ2-3, with unresolved D. Germline assignment: CDR1 SGHKS and CDR2 YYEKEE (reference sequence). The V and J ends lost 4 bases and 3 bases respectively, with 12 bases between them. The length of the CDR3 is 14 residues. In nucleotides, the CDR3 is TGTGCCAGCAGCATAGGATCAAGGACAGATACGCAGTATTTT. Translating gives CASSIGSRTDTQYF. The whole variable domain, remainder taken from reference TRBV5-5 and TRBJ2-3, is DAGVTQSPTHLIKTRGQQVTLRCSPISGHKSVSWYQQVLGQGPQFIFQYYEKEERGRGNFPDRFSARQFPNYSSELNVNALLLGDSALYLCASSIGSRTDTQYFGPGTRLTVL.

This chain connects TRBV19 to TRBJ1-5; possibly TRBD1 for D (6 bases). CDR1 is LNHDA, CDR2 SQIVND, per germline (reference sequence). The CDR3 extends over 15 amino acids. The V and J ends lost 10 bases and 0 bases respectively, with 16 bases between them. This CDR3 is CATSPGHLSNQPQHF. The CDR3 DNA reads TGTGCCACCAGTCCGGGACATCTTAGCAATCAGCCCCAGCATTTT.

A word on this clone: The same CDR3 arises from other DNA sequences in this sample as well. This chain links TRBV28 with TRBJ2-7, with 8 bases fitting TRBD1. The germline V gene encodes CDR1 MDHEN and CDR2 SYDVKM. V lost 5 bases, J lost 0 bases, and 6 bases stayed unmatched. The CDR3 is 15 residues long. The CDR3 spells CASSTTGGSSYEQYF. CDR3 nucleotides: TGTGCCAGCAGTACAACAGGGGGAAGCTCCTACGAGCAGTACTTC.

V and J are TRBV7-9 and TRBJ1-2; D unresolved. Between the trimmed V and J ends, which lost 2 bases and 1 base, there was a span of 5 bases. The CDR3 totals 13 residues. Per the germline V gene, CDR1 is SEHNR and CDR2 is FQNEAQ (reference sequence). The CDR3 protein is CASSLTLNYGYTF. As DNA, the CDR3 is TGTGCCAGCAGCTTAACCCTTAACTATGGCTACACCTTC.

CDR3 sequence reads: CASSLDRGFGNTIYF. In DNA form, the CDR3 reads TGTGCCAGCAGCTTAGATCGGGGGTTCGGAAACACCATATATTTT. The chain employs TRBV7-9 and TRBJ1-3; possibly TRBD1 for D (5 bases). With 1 base removed from V and 4 bases from J, the gap between germline ends came to 11 bases. The CDR3 covers 15 residues. The germline V gene has CDR1 SEHNR and CDR2 FQNEAQ (reference sequence).

To note about this clone: This same CDR3 is encoded by further DNA sequences in the sample. The chain links TRBV5-1 to TRBJ2-7; D is undetermined. The ends were cut back, 0 bases at V and 1 base at J, with 2 bases in the middle. The CDR3 length is 12 residues. Germline values: CDR1 SGHRS, CDR2 YFSETQ. CDR3 coding DNA: TGCGCCAGCAGCTTGGAGTCCTACGAGCAGTACTTC. Translated: CASSLESYEQYF.

V gene TRBV30 combines with J gene TRBJ1-1, with no clear D. This CDR3 spans 11 amino acids. CDR1 is GTSNPN and CDR2 is SVGIG in the germline V gene (reference sequence). Between the trimmed V and J ends, which lost 4 bases and 4 bases, there was a span of 7 bases. The CDR3 sequence: CAWTFGTEAFF. CDR3 in DNA: TGTGCCTGGACATTTGGCACTGAAGCTTTCTTT.

The rearrangement joins TRBV5-1 to TRBJ2-3; possible D gene TRBD2, 5 bases. Germline loops: CDR1 SGHRS, CDR2 YFSETQ. V was shortened by 1 base and J by 1 base, with 13 bases between the two germline ends. The CDR3 length is 16 residues. The CDR3 nucleotides are TGCGCCAGCAGCTTGAGCGGTAGCGCTGGCACAGATACGCAGTATTTT. Translated, it gives CASSLSGSAGTDTQYF.

This clone was recorded a few times. J is TRBJ2-7 and V is TRBV7-6; perhaps TRBD2 as D (6 bases). Trimming shortened V by 0 bases and J by 2 bases, and 14 bases separated the two germline ends. Germline-derived CDR1 and CDR2 are SGHVS and FNYEAQ. This CDR3 has 16 residues. DNA of the CDR3: TGTGCCAGCAGCTTAGCGCCTGGGCGGGGAACCTACGAGCAGTACTTC. Protein: CASSLAPGRGTYEQYF.

This clone came up many times. The sample has other DNA sequences that encode this CDR3 too. The rearrangement joins TRBV4-1 to TRBJ2-3; 8 nucleotides agree with TRBD2. CDR1 and CDR2 (germline): MGHRA, YSYEKL. The CDR3 totals 13 residues. V lost 1 base, J lost 6 bases, and 0 bases stayed unmatched. This CDR3 is CASSQAGGDTQYF. CDR3 nucleotide sequence: TGCGCCAGCAGCCAAGCGGGAGGGGATACGCAGTATTTT.